This TCR beta chain was recorded in a study of chemoradiotherapy in HPV16-positive cancers. CDR1 and CDR2 (germline): PRHDT, FYEKMQ (reference sequence). V lost 0 bases and J lost 3, with 9 bases in between. This CDR3 region has 15 residues. Produced via immunoSEQ multiplex PCR; TCRdb's table is partial and in-frame only. The sample lists around 8,700 clones, around 72% occurring once. Sampling was carried out from a patient who underwent chemoradiotherapy. This chain joins TRBV13 and TRBJ2-1; D is ambiguous. The receptor's source is a human donor with HPV-associated anogenital cancer. Here the CDR3 reads CASSLGQLGYNEQFF. The CDR3 DNA reads as TGTGCCAGCAGCTTAGGACAGCTAGGCTACAATGAGCAGTTCTTC.